This T cell receptor beta chain was recovered during a study of blood T cell repertoires in COVID-19. Overall study: Whether acute or convalescent, the COVID-19 samples came from the United States, Italy and Spain.

Germline V gives CDR1 MNHEY, CDR2 SVGEGT. Deletions cut 0 bases from V and 8 bases from J, with 7 bases between. The CDR3 is 12 residues long. Per the original methods: Scientists estimated how many nucleated cells there were by amplifying reference gene primers. The table came from immunoSEQ multiplex PCR; TCRdb's copy has only in-frame clones and leaves some out. Clone size and V and J calls were adopted from that table, with D and trimming inferred from the DNA. The sample lists approximately 380,000 clones, approximately 90% occurring once. Participant reports of clinical history set cohort assignment.

This chain links TRBV6-2 or TRBV6-3 with TRBJ1-1, with unresolved D. Sequencing was performed on PBMCs or T cells enriched from blood (not recorded which). The sequence came from a woman in her 40s who had been exposed to COVID-19. CDR3 amino acids: CASSYSALEAFF. CDR3 in DNA: TGTGCCAGCAGTTACTCAGCCCTAGAAGCTTTCTTT.